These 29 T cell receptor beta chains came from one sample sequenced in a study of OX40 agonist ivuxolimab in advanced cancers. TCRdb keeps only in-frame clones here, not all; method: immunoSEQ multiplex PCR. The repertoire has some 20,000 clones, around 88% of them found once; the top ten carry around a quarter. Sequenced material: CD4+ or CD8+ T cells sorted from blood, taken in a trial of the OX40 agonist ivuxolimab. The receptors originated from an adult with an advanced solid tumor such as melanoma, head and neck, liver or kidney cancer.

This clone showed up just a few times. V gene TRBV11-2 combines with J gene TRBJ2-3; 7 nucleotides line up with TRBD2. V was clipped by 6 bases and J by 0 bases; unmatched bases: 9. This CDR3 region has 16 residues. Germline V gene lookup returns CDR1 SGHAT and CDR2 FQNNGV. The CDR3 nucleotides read TGTGCCAGCAGTAAAAGAGCGGGACTCAGCACAGATACGCAGTATTTT. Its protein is CASSKRAGLSTDTQYF.

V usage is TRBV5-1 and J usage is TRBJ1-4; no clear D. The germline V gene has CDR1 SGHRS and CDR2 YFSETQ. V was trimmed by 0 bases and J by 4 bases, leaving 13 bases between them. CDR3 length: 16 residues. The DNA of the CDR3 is TGCGCCAGCAGCTTGGTATGGAGAGAGGGTAATGAAAAACTGTTTTTT. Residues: CASSLVWREGNEKLFF.

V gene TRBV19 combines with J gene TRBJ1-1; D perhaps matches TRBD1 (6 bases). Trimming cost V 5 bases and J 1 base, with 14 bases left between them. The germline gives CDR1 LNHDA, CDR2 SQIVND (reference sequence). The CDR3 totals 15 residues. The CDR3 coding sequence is TGTGCCAGTAGTGGGCCGGCAGGGGAGAACACTGAAGCTTTCTTT. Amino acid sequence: CASSGPAGENTEAFF.

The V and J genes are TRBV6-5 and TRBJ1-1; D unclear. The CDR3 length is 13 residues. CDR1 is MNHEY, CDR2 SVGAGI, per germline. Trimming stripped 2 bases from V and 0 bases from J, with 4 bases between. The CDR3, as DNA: TGTGCCAGCAGTTACGTCCTGAACACTGAAGCTTTCTTT. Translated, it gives CASSYVLNTEAFF.

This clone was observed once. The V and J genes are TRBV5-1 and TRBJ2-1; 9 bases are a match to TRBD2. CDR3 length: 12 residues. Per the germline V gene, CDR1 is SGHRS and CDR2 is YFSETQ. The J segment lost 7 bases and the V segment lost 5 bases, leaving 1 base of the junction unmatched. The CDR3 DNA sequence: TGCGCCAGCAGTCTAGCGGGAAATGAGCAGTTCTTC. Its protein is CASSLAGNEQFF.

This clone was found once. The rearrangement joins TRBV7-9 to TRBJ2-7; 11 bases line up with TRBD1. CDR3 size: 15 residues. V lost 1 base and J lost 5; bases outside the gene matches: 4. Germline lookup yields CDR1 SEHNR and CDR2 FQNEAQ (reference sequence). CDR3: CASSLVGQGAHEQYF. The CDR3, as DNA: TGTGCCAGCAGCTTAGTTGGACAGGGGGCACACGAGCAGTACTTC.

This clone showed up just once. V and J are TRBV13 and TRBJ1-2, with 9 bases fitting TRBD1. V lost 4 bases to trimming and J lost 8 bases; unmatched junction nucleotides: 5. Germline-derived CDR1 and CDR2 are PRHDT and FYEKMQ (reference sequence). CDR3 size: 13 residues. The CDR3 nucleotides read TGTGCCAGCAGCTCCCGGACAGGGGAGGGCTACACCTTC. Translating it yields CASSSRTGEGYTF.

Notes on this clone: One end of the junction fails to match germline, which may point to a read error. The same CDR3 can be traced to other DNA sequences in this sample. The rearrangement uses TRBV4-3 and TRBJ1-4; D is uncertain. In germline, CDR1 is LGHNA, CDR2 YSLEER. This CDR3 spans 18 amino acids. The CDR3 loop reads CASSQGATTTGSNEKLFF. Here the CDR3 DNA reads TGCGCCAGCAGCCAAGGGGCTACGACGACCGGGTCGAATGAAAAGCTGTTTTTT.

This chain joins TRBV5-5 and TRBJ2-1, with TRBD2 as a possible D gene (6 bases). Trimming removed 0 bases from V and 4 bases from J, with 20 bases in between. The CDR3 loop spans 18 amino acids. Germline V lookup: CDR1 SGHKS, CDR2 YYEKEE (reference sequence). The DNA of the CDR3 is TGTGCCAGCAGCTTGGGGGGCGGGTCCGACCGGGGGTACAATGAGCAGTTCTTC. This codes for CASSLGGGSDRGYNEQFF.

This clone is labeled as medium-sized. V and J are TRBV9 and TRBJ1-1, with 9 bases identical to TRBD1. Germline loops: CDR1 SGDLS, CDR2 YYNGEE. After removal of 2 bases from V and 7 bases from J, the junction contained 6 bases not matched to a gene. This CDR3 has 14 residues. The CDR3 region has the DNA TGTGCCAGCAGCGTTCTGACAGGGGGGATTGAAGCTTTCTTT. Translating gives CASSVLTGGIEAFF.

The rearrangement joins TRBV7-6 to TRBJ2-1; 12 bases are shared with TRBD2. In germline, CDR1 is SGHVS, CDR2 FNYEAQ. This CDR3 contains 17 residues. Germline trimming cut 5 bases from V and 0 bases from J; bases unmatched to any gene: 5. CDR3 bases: TGTGCCAGCAGCCTTGGACTAGCGGGGAGCTCCTACAATGAGCAGTTCTTC. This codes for CASSLGLAGSSYNEQFF.

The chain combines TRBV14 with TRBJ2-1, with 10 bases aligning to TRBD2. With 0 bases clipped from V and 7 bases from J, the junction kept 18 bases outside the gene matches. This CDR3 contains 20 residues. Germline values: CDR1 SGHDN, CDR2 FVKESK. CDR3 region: CASSQDSRRGLAHDGNEQFF. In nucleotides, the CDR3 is TGTGCCAGCAGCCAAGACTCCCGAAGGGGACTAGCGCACGACGGGAATGAGCAGTTCTTC.

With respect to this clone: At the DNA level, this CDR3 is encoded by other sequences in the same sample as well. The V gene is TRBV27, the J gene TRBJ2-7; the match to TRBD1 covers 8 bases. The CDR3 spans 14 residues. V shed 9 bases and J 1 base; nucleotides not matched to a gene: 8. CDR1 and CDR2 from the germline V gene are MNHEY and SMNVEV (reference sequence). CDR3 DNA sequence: TGTGCCAGTAGTAGAGGGACAGGATCCTACGAGCAGTACTTC. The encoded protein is CASSRGTGSYEQYF.

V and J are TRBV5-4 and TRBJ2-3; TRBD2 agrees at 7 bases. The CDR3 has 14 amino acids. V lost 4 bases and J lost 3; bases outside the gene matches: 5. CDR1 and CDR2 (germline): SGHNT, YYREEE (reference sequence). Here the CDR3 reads CASSPVGGTDTQYF. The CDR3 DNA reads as TGTGCCAGCAGCCCCGTGGGGGGGACAGATACGCAGTATTTT.

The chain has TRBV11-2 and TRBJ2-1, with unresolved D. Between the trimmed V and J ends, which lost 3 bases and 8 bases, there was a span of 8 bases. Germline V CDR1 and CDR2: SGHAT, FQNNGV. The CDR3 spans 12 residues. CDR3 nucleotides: TGTGCCAGCAGCTTCGTCGTCCATGAGCAGTTCTTC. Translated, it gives CASSFVVHEQFF.

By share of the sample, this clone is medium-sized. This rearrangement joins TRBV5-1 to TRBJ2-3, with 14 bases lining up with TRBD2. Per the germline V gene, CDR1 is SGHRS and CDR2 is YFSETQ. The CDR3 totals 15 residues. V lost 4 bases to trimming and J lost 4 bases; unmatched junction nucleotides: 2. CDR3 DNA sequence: TGCGCCAGCAGCGGGACTAGCGGGAGAGCAGATACGCAGTATTTT. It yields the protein CASSGTSGRADTQYF.

The CDR3 is CASSEASGSTGELFF. CDR3 bases: TGTGCCAGCAGTGAAGCTAGCGGGAGCACCGGGGAGCTGTTTTTT. The chain uses TRBV6-1 and TRBJ2-2; 9 nucleotides agree with TRBD2. The trim removed 0 bases at V and 4 bases at J, leaving 0 bases unmatched. The CDR3 is made up of 15 amino acids. Germline V lookup: CDR1 MNHNS, CDR2 SASEGT.

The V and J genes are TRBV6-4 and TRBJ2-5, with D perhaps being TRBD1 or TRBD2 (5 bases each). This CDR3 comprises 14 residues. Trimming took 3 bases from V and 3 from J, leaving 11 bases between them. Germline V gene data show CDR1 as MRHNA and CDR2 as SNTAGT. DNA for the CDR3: TGTGCCAGCAGTGAGAGGGGTGGAGAAGAGACCCAGTACTTC. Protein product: CASSERGGEETQYF.

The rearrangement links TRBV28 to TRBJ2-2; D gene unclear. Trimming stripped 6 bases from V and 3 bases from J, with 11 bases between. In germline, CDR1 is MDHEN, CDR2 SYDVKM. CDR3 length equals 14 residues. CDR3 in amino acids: CASSLPLDTGELFF. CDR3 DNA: TGTGCCAGCAGCCTCCCCCTCGACACCGGGGAGCTGTTTTTT.

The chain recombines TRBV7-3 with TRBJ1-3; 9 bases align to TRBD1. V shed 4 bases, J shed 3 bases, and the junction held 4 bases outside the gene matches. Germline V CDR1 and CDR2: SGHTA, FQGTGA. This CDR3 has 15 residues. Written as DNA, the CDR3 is TGTGCCAGCAGCTCCGGGACAGGGATTGGAAACACCATATATTTT. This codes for CASSSGTGIGNTIYF.

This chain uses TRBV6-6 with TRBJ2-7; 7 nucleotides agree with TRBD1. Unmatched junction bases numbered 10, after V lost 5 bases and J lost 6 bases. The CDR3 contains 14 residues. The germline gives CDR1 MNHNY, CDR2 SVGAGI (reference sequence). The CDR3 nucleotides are TGTGCCAGCAGTCCCCTGACAGGGAATGTCGAGCAGTACTTC. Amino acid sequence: CASSPLTGNVEQYF.

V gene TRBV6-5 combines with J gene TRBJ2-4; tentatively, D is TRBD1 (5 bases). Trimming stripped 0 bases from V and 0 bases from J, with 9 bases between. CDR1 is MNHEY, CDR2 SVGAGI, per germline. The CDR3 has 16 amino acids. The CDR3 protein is CASSYSSGLAKNIQYF. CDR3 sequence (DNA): TGTGCCAGCAGTTACTCTTCAGGGTTAGCCAAAAACATTCAGTACTTC.

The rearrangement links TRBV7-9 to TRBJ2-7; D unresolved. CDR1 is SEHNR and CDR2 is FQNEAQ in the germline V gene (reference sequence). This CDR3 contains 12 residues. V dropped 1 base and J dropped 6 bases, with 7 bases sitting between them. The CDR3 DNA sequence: TGTGCCAGCAGCTTAGAGAAGAGCGAGCAGTACTTC. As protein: CASSLEKSEQYF.

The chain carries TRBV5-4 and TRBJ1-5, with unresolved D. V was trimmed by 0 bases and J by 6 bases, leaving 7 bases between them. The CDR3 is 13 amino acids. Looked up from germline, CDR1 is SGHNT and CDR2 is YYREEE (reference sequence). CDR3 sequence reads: CASSLDGLQPQHF. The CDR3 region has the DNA TGTGCCAGCAGCTTGGACGGGCTTCAGCCCCAGCATTTT.

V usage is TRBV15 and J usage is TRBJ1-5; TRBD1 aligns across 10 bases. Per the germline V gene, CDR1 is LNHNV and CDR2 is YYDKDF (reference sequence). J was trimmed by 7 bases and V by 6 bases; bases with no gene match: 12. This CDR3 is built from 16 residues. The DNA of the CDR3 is TGTGCCACCAGTCCTCGTAGGACAGGGGGGATCCAGCCCCAGCATTTT. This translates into CATSPRRTGGIQPQHF.

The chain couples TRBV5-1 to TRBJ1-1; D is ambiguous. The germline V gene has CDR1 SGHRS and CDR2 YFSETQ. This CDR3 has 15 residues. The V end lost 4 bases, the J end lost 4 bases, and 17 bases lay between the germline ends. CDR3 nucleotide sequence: TGCGCCAGCAGCCCTTGGGAGGGATCTCCCACTGAAGCTTTCTTT. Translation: CASSPWEGSPTEAFF.

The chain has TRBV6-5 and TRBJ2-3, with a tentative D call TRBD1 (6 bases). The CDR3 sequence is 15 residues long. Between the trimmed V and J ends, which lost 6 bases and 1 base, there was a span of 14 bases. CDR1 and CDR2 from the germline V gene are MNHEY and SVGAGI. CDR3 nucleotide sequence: TGTGCCAGCAGCAATTCGGGACATCGCACAGATACGCAGTATTTT. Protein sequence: CASSNSGHRTDTQYF.

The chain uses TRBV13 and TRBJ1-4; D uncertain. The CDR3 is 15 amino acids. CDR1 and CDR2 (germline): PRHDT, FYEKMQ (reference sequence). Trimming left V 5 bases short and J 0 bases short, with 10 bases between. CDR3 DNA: TGTGCCAGCAGCCACACCGGGACAACTAATGAAAAACTGTTTTTT. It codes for CASSHTGTTNEKLFF.

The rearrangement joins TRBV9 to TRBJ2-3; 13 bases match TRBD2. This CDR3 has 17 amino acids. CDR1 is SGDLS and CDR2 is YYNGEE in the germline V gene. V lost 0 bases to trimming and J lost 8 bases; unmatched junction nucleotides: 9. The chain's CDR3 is CASSVDALAGGQGTQYF. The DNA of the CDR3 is TGTGCCAGCAGCGTAGATGCACTAGCGGGAGGGCAGGGTACGCAGTATTTT. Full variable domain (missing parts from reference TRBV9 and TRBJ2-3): DSGVTQTPKHLITATGQRVTLRCSPRSGDLSVYWYQQSLDQGLQFLIQYYNGEERAKGNILERFSAQQFPDLHSELNLSSLELGDSALYFCASSVDALAGGQGTQYFGPGTRLTVL.